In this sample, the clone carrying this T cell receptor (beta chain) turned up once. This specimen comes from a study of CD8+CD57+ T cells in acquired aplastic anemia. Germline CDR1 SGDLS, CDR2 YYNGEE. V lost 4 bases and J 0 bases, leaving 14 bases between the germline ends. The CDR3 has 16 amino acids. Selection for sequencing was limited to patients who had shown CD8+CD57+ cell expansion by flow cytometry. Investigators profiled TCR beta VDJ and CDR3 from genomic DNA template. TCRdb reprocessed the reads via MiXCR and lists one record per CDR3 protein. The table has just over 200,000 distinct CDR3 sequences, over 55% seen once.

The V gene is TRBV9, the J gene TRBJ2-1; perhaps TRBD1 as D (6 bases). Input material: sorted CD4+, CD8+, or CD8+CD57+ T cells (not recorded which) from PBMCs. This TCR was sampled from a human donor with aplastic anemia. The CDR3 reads CASSPDRRSSYNEQFF. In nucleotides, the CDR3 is TGTGCCAGCAGCCCGGACAGACGAAGCTCCTACAATGAGCAGTTCTTC.